These 28 T cell receptor beta chains originate from one sample sequenced in a study of CXCR3 chemokines and chemotherapy response in bladder cancer. MiXCR, applied by TCRdb to the PCR reads, yields one record per CDR3 protein. The sample records more than 7,000 distinct CDR3 sequences, roughly 12% being singletons. The specimen was taken from a patient whose treatment included neoadjuvant chemotherapy. Source of these receptors: a human donor with bladder cancer that responded to neoadjuvant chemotherapy.

This clonotype was seen only a few times. This sequence joins TRBV7-9 and TRBJ1-2; D perhaps matches TRBD1 (5 bases). Germline CDR1 is SEHNR and CDR2 is FQNEAQ (reference sequence). The CDR3 extends over 18 amino acids. The V gene lost 1 base and the J gene lost 3 bases, with 21 bases spanning the gap. The CDR3 bases are TGTGCCAGCAGCTTAGAGCATAATTATTGGGCACAGGACTATGGCTACACCTTC. This encodes CASSLEHNYWAQDYGYTF.

This clonotype was found many times. The chain uses TRBV27 and TRBJ1-1, with 8 bases lining up with TRBD1. The CDR3 totals 13 residues. Trimming removed 6 bases from V and 1 base from J; junction bases left unmatched: 1. CDR1 is MNHEY, CDR2 SMNVEV, per germline (reference sequence). Here the CDR3 DNA reads TGTGCCAGCAGGGACAGGGCGAACACTGAAGCTTTCTTT. As protein: CASRDRANTEAFF.

This clonotype was recorded at least ten times. V is TRBV12-3 or TRBV12-4 and J is TRBJ2-7; the D gene is possibly TRBD2 (6 bases). The V gene lost 2 bases and the J gene lost 5 bases, with 10 bases spanning the gap. This CDR3 contains 13 residues. CDR3 loop: CASSLRGGDEQYF. As DNA, the CDR3 is TGTGCCAGCAGTTTAAGGGGAGGCGACGAGCAGTACTTC.

Sample share makes this clonotype medium-sized. The rearrangement joins TRBV30 to TRBJ1-2, with D uncertain. Trimming cost V 5 bases and J 1 base, with 5 bases left between them. This CDR3 contains 11 residues. The germline V gene encodes CDR1 GTSNPN and CDR2 SVGIG (reference sequence). For the CDR3, the DNA is TGTGCCTGGGAGGGTAACTATGGCTACACCTTC. Translation: CAWEGNYGYTF.

This clonotype was counted ten times or more. The chain carries TRBV7-9 and TRBJ1-2; D uncertain. Germline CDR1 is SEHNR and CDR2 is FQNEAQ (reference sequence). The CDR3 is made up of 13 amino acids. V was trimmed by 4 bases and J by 2 bases, leaving 8 bases between them. The CDR3 region has the DNA TGTGCCAGCAGCTATGCGGAAAACTATGGCTACACCTTC. Residues: CASSYAENYGYTF.

By its share, this clonotype is medium-sized (0.01 to 0.1%). The V and J genes are TRBV24-1 and TRBJ1-6; 7 nucleotides agree with TRBD1. Trimming cost V 8 bases and J 0 bases; bases outside gene matches: 6. The CDR3 extends over 16 amino acids. Looked up from germline, CDR1 is KGHDR and CDR2 is SFDVKD. The CDR3 region is CATTPGQSSYNSPLHF. DNA of the CDR3: TGTGCCACCACGCCGGGACAGAGCTCCTATAATTCACCCCTCCACTTT.

The chain links TRBV14 to TRBJ1-2; tentative D call: TRBD1 (5 bases). The germline gives CDR1 SGHDN, CDR2 FVKESK. The length of the CDR3 is 14 residues. Trimming stripped 1 base from V and 7 bases from J, with 13 bases between. CDR3 in amino acids: CASSQAGTRGGYTF. The CDR3 coding sequence is TGTGCCAGCAGCCAAGCCGGGACTCGGGGTGGCTACACCTTC.

This clonotype is judged medium-sized (0.01 to 0.1%). This sequence joins TRBV7-2 and TRBJ1-6; no definite D call. Germline CDR1 is SGHTA and CDR2 is FQGNSA. Trimming removed 8 bases at V and 0 bases at J, with 5 bases between. The CDR3 extends over 13 amino acids. In nucleotides, the CDR3 is TGTGCCAGCCTTAGCTCCTATAATTCACCCCTCCACTTT. It is translated as CASLSSYNSPLHF.

This clonotype was counted between two and nine times. The J gene is TRBJ2-3, the V gene TRBV7-3, with TRBD2 matching 7 bases. The germline V gene has CDR1 SGHTA and CDR2 FQGTGA. With V trimmed by 4 bases and J by 0 bases, 4 bases remained unmatched. The CDR3 is 15 residues long. CDR3 amino acids: CASSSTSRSTDTQYF. In DNA form, the CDR3 reads TGTGCCAGCAGCTCGACTAGCCGAAGCACAGATACGCAGTATTTT.

This clonotype was recorded a few times. The rearrangement joins TRBV6-5 to TRBJ2-3, with 11 positions matching TRBD1. The CDR3 sequence is 17 residues long. V was pared by 7 bases and J by 3 bases, with 12 bases of the junction left unmatched. CDR1 is MNHEY and CDR2 is SVGAGI in the germline V gene. CDR3 in DNA: TGTGCCAGCACCTACGGGACCGGGACAGGGGGAACAGATACGCAGTATTTT. It translates to CASTYGTGTGGTDTQYF.

The sample holds many counts of this clonotype. The CDR3 DNA follows: TGTGCCACCAGCAGCCCCGACGGGCTTGGCTACACCTTC. Its protein product is CATSSPDGLGYTF. The rearrangement links TRBV15 to TRBJ1-2; D is unresolved. The CDR3 is 13 residues long. In germline, CDR1 is LNHNV, CDR2 YYDKDF (reference sequence). Trimming stripped 3 bases from V and 7 bases from J, with 12 bases between.

This clonotype is deemed medium-sized. V usage is TRBV10-3 and J usage is TRBJ2-1; tentatively, D is TRBD1 or TRBD2 (5 bases each). Germline lookup yields CDR1 ENHRY and CDR2 SYGVKD. CDR3 length: 12 residues. Trimming took 4 bases from V and 9 from J, leaving 10 bases between them. CDR3 nucleotides: TGTGCCATCAGTGGTTTGGGGACTGAGCAGTTCTTC. It is translated as CAISGLGTEQFF.

The sample holds many counts of this clonotype. This chain connects TRBV6-1 to TRBJ2-1, with 7 bases identical to TRBD1. The CDR3 covers 13 residues. The ends lost 8 bases at V and 7 bases at J; junction bases unmatched: 8. The V gene's germline CDR1 is MNHNS and CDR2 SASEGT. The CDR3 DNA reads TGTGCCAGCGTTGGGACAGCTTTTAATGAGCAGTTCTTC. Its translation is CASVGTAFNEQFF.

This clonotype was recorded many times. CDR3 DNA: TGTGCCAGCAGTTACCCGGGGCAGGGGCCCACCTACGAGCAGTACTTC. It codes for CASSYPGQGPTYEQYF. The chain uses TRBV6-6 and TRBJ2-7; D is perhaps TRBD1 (6 bases). The V gene's germline CDR1 is MNHNY and CDR2 SVGAGI (reference sequence). The CDR3 is made up of 16 amino acids. V was cut by 2 bases and J by 2 bases, with 16 bases left in between.

Comment on this clonotype: This CDR3 is missing its conserved last phenylalanine or tryptophan, likely due to a read error. This rearrangement joins TRBV5-6 to TRBJ1-5; 7 bases fit TRBD1. Per the germline V gene, CDR1 is SGHDT and CDR2 is YYEEEE. After removal of 4 bases from V and 6 bases from J, the junction contained 10 bases not matched to a gene. The CDR3 totals 15 residues. The CDR3 region has the DNA TGTGCCAGCAGCAGACGACAGGGTCAAGGTCAGCCCCAGCATTCT. Its protein is CASSRRQGQGQPQHS.

This clonotype has ten or more counts. The V and J genes are TRBV6-1 and TRBJ1-4, with 11 bases that match TRBD1. CDR3 length equals 17 residues. Germline lookup yields CDR1 MNHNS and CDR2 SASEGT. The V gene end was trimmed by 5 bases and the J gene end by 8 bases; junction bases not matched to a gene: 13. In nucleotides, the CDR3 is TGTGCCAGCAGTCTCCTAAACTTGGGGACAGGGGGGGAAAAACTGTTTTTT. Its translation is CASSLLNLGTGGEKLFF.

This clonotype showed up many times. V gene TRBV6-6 combines with J gene TRBJ2-1; TRBD2 aligns across 7 bases. The CDR3 runs to 18 residues. Trimming cost V 0 bases and J 2 bases; bases outside gene matches: 10. Germline-derived CDR1 and CDR2 are MNHNY and SVGAGI (reference sequence). The CDR3 protein is CASSYSMSSSGAYNEQFF. The CDR3 DNA follows: TGTGCCAGCAGTTACTCGATGTCTTCAAGCGGGGCCTACAATGAGCAGTTCTTC.

Ten or more counts support this clonotype. The CDR3 nucleotides are TGTGCCAGCAGTGAAGGAGCAGGGGGTACCAATCAGCCCCAGCATTTT. Protein: CASSEGAGGTNQPQHF. This chain joins TRBV6-1 and TRBJ1-5; 7 nucleotides match TRBD1. Germline lookup yields CDR1 MNHNS and CDR2 SASEGT. V lost 1 base, J lost 3 bases, and 6 bases stayed unmatched. The CDR3 extends over 16 amino acids.

The rearrangement uses TRBV30 and TRBJ2-2; maybe TRBD2 (6 bases). The V and J ends lost 7 bases and 0 bases respectively, with 12 bases between them. CDR1 GTSNPN and CDR2 SVGIG come from the germline V gene (reference sequence). The CDR3 consists of 14 residues. The CDR3 DNA sequence: TGTGCCTCTCCGGGACTCTCGAACACCGGGGAGCTGTTTTTT. Translation: CASPGLSNTGELFF.

This clonotype was counted a single time. The V call is TRBV6-6, the J call TRBJ2-7, with TRBD1 matching 10 bases. Unmatched junction bases numbered 6, after V lost 5 bases and J lost 2 bases. The CDR3 spans 15 residues. The germline V gene has CDR1 MNHNY and CDR2 SVGAGI (reference sequence). The CDR3 region has the DNA TGTGCCAGCAGTCCGGGACAGGGGAGGACCTACGAGCAGTACTTC. This codes for CASSPGQGRTYEQYF.

At least ten counts were recorded for this clonotype. The rearrangement links TRBV19 to TRBJ1-5; D is unclear. The CDR3 is 17 residues long. Trimming took off 1 base at V and 0 bases at J, with 13 bases between the two ends. The germline V gene encodes CDR1 LNHDA and CDR2 SQIVND (reference sequence). CDR3 DNA: TGTGCCAGTAGTATAGGAGGAGGCAGAGATAGCAATCAGCCCCAGCATTTT. It specifies CASSIGGGRDSNQPQHF.

This clonotype was seen at least ten times. The gene calls are TRBV6-2 or TRBV6-3 and TRBJ2-7; D possibly matches TRBD1 or TRBD2 (5 bases each). Germline V lookup: CDR1 MNHEY, CDR2 SVGEGT. V lost 6 bases to trimming and J lost 4 bases, with 16 bases between them. The CDR3 loop spans 14 amino acids. The CDR3 region has the DNA TGTGCCAGCAGACAGACGGGGACGAATTACGAGCAGTACTTC. It encodes CASRQTGTNYEQYF.

This clonotype was counted at least ten times. The V gene is TRBV6-5, the J gene TRBJ1-4, with TRBD1 as a possible D gene (5 bases). CDR1 and CDR2 from the germline V gene are MNHEY and SVGAGI. V was pared by 6 bases and J by 7 bases, with 18 bases between. CDR3 length: 15 residues. The CDR3 region is CASSRTGPGVEKLFF. The CDR3, as DNA: TGTGCCAGCAGCAGGACGGGACCCGGGGTTGAAAAACTGTTTTTT.

This clonotype was picked up many times. The CDR3 nucleotides read TGTGCCATCAGTGAGTCGATGGGGGGAAATTACAATGAGCAGTTCTTC. Translating gives CAISESMGGNYNEQFF. The rearrangement links TRBV10-3 to TRBJ2-1, with D possibly TRBD2 on 6 matching bases. The germline V gene encodes CDR1 ENHRY and CDR2 SYGVKD. Trimming cost V 0 bases and J 4 bases, with 13 bases left between them. This CDR3 spans 16 amino acids.

This clonotype is labeled as medium-sized. The rearrangement joins TRBV5-6 to TRBJ2-1; 9 nucleotides line up with TRBD2. V dropped 4 bases and J dropped 8; count of bases not matched to a gene: 4. The germline V gene encodes CDR1 SGHDT and CDR2 YYEEEE. This CDR3 has 13 amino acids. CDR3 region: CASSPGLAYEQFF. The CDR3 DNA reads as TGTGCCAGCAGCCCGGGACTAGCCTATGAGCAGTTCTTC.

To note about this clonotype: A read error is likely here: a far larger clone is one base away. The genes are TRBV6-1 and TRBJ2-7; TRBD1 aligns across 8 bases. Germline loops: CDR1 MNHNS, CDR2 SASEGT. The CDR3 totals 14 residues. V shed 8 bases, J shed 2 bases, and the junction held 8 bases outside the gene matches. The CDR3 loop is CASGKTGEAYEQYF. CDR3 nucleotides: TGTGCCAGCGGAAAGACAGGGGAAGCCTACGAGCAGTACTTC.

This clonotype was found a few times. CDR3 sequence reads: CSASGGSYEQYF. The CDR3 coding sequence is TGCAGTGCTAGCGGGGGATCCTACGAGCAGTACTTC. The chain recombines TRBV20-1 with TRBJ2-7; TRBD2 is a possible D gene (6 bases). The CDR3 is 12 residues long. Germline V CDR1 and CDR2: DFQATT, SNEGSKA (reference sequence). The V gene lost 3 bases and the J gene lost 1 base, with 7 bases spanning the gap.

There are many counts of this clonotype. J is TRBJ2-6 and V is TRBV6-6, with D unclear. Germline V gene lookup returns CDR1 MNHNY and CDR2 SVGAGI (reference sequence). The V end was cut by 6 bases, the J end by 0 bases, with 12 bases between. The CDR3 has 16 residues. Written as DNA, the CDR3 is TGTGCCAGCAGGCCCTACATCGACTCTGGGGCCAACGTCCTGACTTTC. Residues: CASRPYIDSGANVLTF.